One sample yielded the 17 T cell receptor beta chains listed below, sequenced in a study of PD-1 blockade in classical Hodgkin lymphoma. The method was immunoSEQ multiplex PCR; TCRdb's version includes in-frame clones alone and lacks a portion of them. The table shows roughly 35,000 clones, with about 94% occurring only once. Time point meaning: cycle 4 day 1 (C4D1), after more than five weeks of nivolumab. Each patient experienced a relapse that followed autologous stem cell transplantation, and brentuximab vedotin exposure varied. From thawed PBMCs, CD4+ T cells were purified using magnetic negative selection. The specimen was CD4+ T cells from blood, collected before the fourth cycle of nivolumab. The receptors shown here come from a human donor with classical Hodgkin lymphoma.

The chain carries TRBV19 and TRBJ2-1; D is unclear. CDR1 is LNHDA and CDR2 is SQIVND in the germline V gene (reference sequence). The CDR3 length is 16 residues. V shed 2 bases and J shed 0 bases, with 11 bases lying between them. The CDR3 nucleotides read TGTGCCAGTAGTATAAGTATGCGGTCCTCCTACAATGAGCAGTTCTTC. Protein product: CASSISMRSSYNEQFF.

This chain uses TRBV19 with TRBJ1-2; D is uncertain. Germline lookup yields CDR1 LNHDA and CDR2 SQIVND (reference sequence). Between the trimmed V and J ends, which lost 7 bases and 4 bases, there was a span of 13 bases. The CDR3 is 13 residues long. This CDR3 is CASTILDSYGYTF. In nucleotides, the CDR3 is TGTGCCAGTACCATCTTAGATTCCTATGGCTACACCTTC.

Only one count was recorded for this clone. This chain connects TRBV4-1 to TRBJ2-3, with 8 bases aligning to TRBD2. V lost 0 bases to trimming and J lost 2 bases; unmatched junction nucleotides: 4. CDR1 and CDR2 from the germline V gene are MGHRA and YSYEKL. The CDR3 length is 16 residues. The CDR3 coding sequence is TGCGCCAGCAGCCAAGATTCACTAGCGGTCACAGATACGCAGTATTTT. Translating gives CASSQDSLAVTDTQYF.

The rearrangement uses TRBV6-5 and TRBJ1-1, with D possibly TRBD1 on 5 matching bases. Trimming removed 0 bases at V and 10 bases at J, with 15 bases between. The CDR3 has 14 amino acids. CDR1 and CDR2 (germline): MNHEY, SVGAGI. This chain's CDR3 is CASSYSFQAGGAFF. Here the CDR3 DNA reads TGTGCCAGCAGTTACTCGTTCCAGGCTGGGGGAGCTTTCTTT.

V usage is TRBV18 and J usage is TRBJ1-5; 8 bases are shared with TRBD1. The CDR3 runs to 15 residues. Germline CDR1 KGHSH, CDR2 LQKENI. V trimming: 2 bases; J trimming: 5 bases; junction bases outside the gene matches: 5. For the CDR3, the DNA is TGTGCCAGCTCACCAGGTACAGGGGGGGATCAGCCCCAGCATTTT. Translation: CASSPGTGGDQPQHF.

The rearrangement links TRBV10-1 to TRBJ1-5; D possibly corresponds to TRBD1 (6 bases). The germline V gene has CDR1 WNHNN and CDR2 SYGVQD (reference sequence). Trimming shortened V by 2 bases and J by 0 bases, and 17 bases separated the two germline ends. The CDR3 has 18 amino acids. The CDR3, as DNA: TGCGCCAGCAGTGAGGCTGGGGCAGGGGCTTATAGCAATCAGCCCCAGCATTTT. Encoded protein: CASSEAGAGAYSNQPQHF.

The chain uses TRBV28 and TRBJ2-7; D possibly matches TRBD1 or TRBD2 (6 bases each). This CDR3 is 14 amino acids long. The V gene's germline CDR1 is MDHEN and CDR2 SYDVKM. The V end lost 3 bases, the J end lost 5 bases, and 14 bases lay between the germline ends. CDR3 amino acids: CASSLIRGVDEQYF. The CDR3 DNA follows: TGTGCCAGCAGTTTGATAAGGGGGGTCGACGAGCAGTACTTC.

The CDR3 is CASSFDSRDEQFF. DNA for the CDR3: TGCGCCAGCAGCTTTGACAGTAGGGATGAGCAGTTCTTC. V is TRBV5-1 and J is TRBJ2-1; TRBD1 is a possible D gene (5 bases). CDR1 is SGHRS, CDR2 YFSETQ, per germline. This CDR3 is built from 13 residues. Trimming shortened V by 2 bases and J by 8 bases, and 11 bases separated the two germline ends.

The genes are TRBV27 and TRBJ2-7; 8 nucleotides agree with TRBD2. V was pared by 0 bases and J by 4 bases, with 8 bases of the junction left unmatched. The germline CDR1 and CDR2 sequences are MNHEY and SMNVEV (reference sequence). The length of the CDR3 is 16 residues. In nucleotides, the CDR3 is TGTGCCAGCAGTTTATCATCAGCGGGAGTCGTATACGAGCAGTACTTC. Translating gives CASSLSSAGVVYEQYF.

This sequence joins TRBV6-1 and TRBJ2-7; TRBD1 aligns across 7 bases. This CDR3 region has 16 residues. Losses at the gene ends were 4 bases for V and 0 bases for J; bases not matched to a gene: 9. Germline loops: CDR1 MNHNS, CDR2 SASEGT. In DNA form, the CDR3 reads TGTGCCAGCAGTGCCCCTAGACAGGGAAGCTCCTACGAGCAGTACTTC. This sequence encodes CASSAPRQGSSYEQYF.

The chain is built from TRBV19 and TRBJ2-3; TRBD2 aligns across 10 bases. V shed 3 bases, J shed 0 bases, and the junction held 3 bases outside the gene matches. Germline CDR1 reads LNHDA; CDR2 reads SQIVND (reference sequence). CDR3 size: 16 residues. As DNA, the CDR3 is TGTGCCAGTAGTATCCTAGCGGGGGCTAGCACAGATACGCAGTATTTT. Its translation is CASSILAGASTDTQYF.

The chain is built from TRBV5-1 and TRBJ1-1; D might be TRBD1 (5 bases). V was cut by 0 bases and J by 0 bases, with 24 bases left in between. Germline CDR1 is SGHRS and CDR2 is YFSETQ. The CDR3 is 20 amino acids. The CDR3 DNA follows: TGCGCCAGCAGCTTGGTGGTTGGGGGTAGACCTAGACTCATGAACACTGAAGCTTTCTTT. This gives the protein CASSLVVGGRPRLMNTEAFF.

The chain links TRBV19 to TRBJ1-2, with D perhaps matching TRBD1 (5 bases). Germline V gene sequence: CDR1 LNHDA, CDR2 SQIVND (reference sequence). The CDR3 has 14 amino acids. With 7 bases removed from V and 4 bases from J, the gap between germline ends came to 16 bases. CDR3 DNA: TGTGCCAGTACATCTCCCGGGGGTAGCTATGGCTACACCTTC. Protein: CASTSPGGSYGYTF.

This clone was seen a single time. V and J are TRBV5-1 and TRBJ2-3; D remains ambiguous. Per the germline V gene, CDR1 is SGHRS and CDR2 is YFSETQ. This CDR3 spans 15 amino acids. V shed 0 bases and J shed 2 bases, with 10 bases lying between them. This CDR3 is CASSLAFRNTDTQYF. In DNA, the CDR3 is TGCGCCAGCAGCTTGGCCTTCCGGAACACAGATACGCAGTATTTT.

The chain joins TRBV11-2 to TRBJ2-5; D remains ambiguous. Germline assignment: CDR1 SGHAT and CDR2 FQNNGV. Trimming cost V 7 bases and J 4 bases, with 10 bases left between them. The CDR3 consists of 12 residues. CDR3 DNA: TGTGCCAGCACCCAGATTGGAGAGACCCAGTACTTC. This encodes CASTQIGETQYF.

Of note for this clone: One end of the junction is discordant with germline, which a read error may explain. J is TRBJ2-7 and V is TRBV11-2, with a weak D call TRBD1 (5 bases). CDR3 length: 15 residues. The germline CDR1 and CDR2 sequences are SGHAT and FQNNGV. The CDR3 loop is CASSLDRVPSYEQHF. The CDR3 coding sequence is TGTGCCAGCAGCTTAGACAGGGTACCCTCCTACGAGCAGCACTTC.

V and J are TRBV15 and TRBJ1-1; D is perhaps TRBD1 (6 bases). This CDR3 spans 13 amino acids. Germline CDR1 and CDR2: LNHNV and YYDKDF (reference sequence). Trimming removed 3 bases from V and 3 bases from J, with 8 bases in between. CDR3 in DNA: TGTGCCACCAGCAGCAGGGGTTACACTGAAGCTTTCTTT. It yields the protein CATSSRGYTEAFF.